This T cell receptor beta chain came from a study of high-grade serous ovarian cancer treatment subgroups. Background on the study: Mean per sample: around 14,000 reads, thousands of unique TCR beta rearrangements. Findings and limits, study-wide: Only CDR3 was analyzed; CDR1 and CDR2 were not. TCR relatedness rose with neoantigen level and trended with mutation load.

Assay used: immunoSEQ multiplex PCR; TCRdb lists only in-frame clones, some missing. In the table there are about 2,800 clones, about 74% of which are singletons. For this clone: As yet, its antigen is unknown.

Tumor samples were obtained before definitive surgery or chemotherapy. The material sequenced was tumor tissue. The receptor was derived from a human donor with high-grade serous ovarian cancer.

CDR3 in DNA: TGTGCCAGCAGTTCTTCTAGCGGCGTGGTGAGGGAGCAGTACTTC. This translates into CASSSSSGVVREQYF. The chain couples TRBV6-6 to TRBJ2-7, with 7 bases identical to TRBD2. This CDR3 spans 15 amino acids. CDR1 and CDR2 from the germline V gene are MNHNY and SVGAGI (reference sequence). V lost 4 bases and J lost 7; bases outside the gene matches: 13.